This note documents a single T cell receptor beta chain sequence. This CDR3 is 15 amino acids long. The V and J ends lost 5 bases and 0 bases respectively, with 8 bases between them. Germline CDR1 and CDR2: SNHLY and FYNNEI. Assay: immunoSEQ multiplex PCR; the TCRdb copy retains only in-frame clones and omits some. In the table there are 150,000 to 200,000 clones, around nine tenths of which are singletons. This specimen comes from a study of blood T cell repertoires in COVID-19. This clonotype originated in a man in his 70s with acute or convalescent COVID-19. What was sequenced was peripheral blood. V is TRBV2 and J is TRBJ1-6; D uncertain. CDR3 loop: CASSSISSYNSPLHF. CDR3 DNA: TGTGCCAGCAGTTCGATTAGCTCCTATAATTCACCCCTCCACTTT.